These 16 T cell receptor beta chains were sequenced from one sample in a study of response to subunit inactivated influenza vaccine. TCRdb redid the calling of the RT-PCR reads with MiXCR, one entry per CDR3 protein. The sample records under 850,000 distinct CDR3 sequences, less than 20% being singletons. The sample was PBMCs from blood, taken 4 to 6 days after vaccination. These receptor sequences come from a man aged 50 to 59 who received an inactivated influenza vaccine.

The CDR3 loop is CASSPPLREQAQYF. The CDR3 nucleotides are TGTGCCAGCAGCCCACCTTTGAGGGAACAGGCCCAGTACTTC. The chain couples TRBV7-6 to TRBJ2-5, with D tentatively TRBD1 or TRBD2 (5 bases each). This CDR3 is 14 amino acids long. Per germline, CDR1 SGHVS and CDR2 FNYEAQ. V was shortened by 5 bases and J by 9 bases, with 19 bases between the two germline ends.

This rearrangement joins TRBV4-2 to TRBJ1-6; weak D call: TRBD1 (6 bases). The V gene's germline CDR1 is LGHNA and CDR2 YNFKEQ. V gave up 0 bases and J gave up 10 bases, with 16 bases separating them. The CDR3 runs to 16 residues. DNA for the CDR3: TGTGCCAGCAGCCAAGATACTGGAGACAGGACCTCACCCCTCCACTTT. Translation gives CASSQDTGDRTSPLHF.

This clonotype was observed a handful of times. This rearrangement joins TRBV27 to TRBJ1-1, with no clear D. CDR1 is MNHEY and CDR2 is SMNVEV in the germline V gene (reference sequence). This CDR3 has 14 residues. Trimming stripped 5 bases from V and 4 bases from J, with 14 bases between. The CDR3 DNA reads as TGTGCCAGCAGTATGGTAGTTAAAGGCACTGAAGCTTTCTTT. This codes for CASSMVVKGTEAFF.

This chain connects TRBV12-3 or TRBV12-4 to TRBJ1-6, with D maybe TRBD1 (5 bases). V lost 7 bases and J 11 bases, leaving 15 bases between the germline ends. The CDR3 loop spans 13 amino acids. Here the CDR3 DNA reads TGTGCCAGCACCTCCTTATCGGGGGCACCCCTCCACTTT. Its protein is CASTSLSGAPLHF.

This clonotype was seen many times. The J gene is TRBJ2-7, the V gene TRBV20-1; 8 nucleotides line up with TRBD1. CDR1 and CDR2 from the germline V gene are DFQATT and SNEGSKA (reference sequence). V trimming: 5 bases; J trimming: 4 bases; junction bases outside the gene matches: 7. The CDR3 is made up of 13 amino acids. CDR3 nucleotide sequence: TGCAGTGCTGGACAGGGACCGGGGTACGAGCAGTACTTC. This translates into CSAGQGPGYEQYF.

This chain uses TRBV7-9 with TRBJ2-7; 9 bases are shared with TRBD2. This CDR3 comprises 17 residues. The V gene end was trimmed by 4 bases and the J gene end by 1 base; junction bases not matched to a gene: 11. The germline V gene encodes CDR1 SEHNR and CDR2 FQNEAQ (reference sequence). This CDR3 reads CASSSSWREGRSYEQYF. CDR3 DNA: TGTGCCAGCAGCTCCTCTTGGCGGGAGGGCCGGTCCTACGAGCAGTACTTC. The full variable domain, its missing parts supplied by reference TRBV7-9 and TRBJ2-7, is DTGVSQNPRHKITKRGQNVTFRCDPISEHNRLYWYRQTLGQGPEFLTYFQNEAQLEKSRLLSDRFSAERPKGSFSTLEIQRTEQGDSAMYLCASSSSWREGRSYEQYFGPGTRLTVT.

The CDR3 region has the DNA TGTGCCAGCAGCTTGGTTTTAGCGGGCCCCTACCCCTACGAGCAGTACTTC. As protein: CASSLVLAGPYPYEQYF. The chain carries TRBV7-9 and TRBJ2-7; 7 bases align to TRBD2. Looked up from germline, CDR1 is SEHNR and CDR2 is FQNEAQ (reference sequence). Losses at the gene ends were 3 bases for V and 2 bases for J; bases not matched to a gene: 13. The CDR3 runs to 17 residues.

This clonotype was seen many times. The chain recombines TRBV5-1 with TRBJ2-1, with 11 bases that match TRBD1. Germline CDR1 and CDR2: SGHRS and YFSETQ. Trimming at V came to 2 bases and at J to 4 bases, leaving 5 bases not matched to a gene. The CDR3 covers 16 residues. This chain's CDR3 is CASSLTGQGAYNEQFF. CDR3 sequence (DNA): TGCGCCAGCAGCTTAACAGGACAGGGGGCGTACAATGAGCAGTTCTTC.

The chain links TRBV7-6 to TRBJ2-6, with D possibly TRBD2 on 7 matching bases. CDR3 length equals 16 residues. Germline-derived CDR1 and CDR2 are SGHVS and FNYEAQ. V lost 8 bases to trimming and J lost 4 bases, with 18 bases between them. CDR3 sequence (DNA): TGTGCCAGCTCGACGGGGGGCTTGGAAGGGGCCAACGTCCTGACTTTC. This gives the protein CASSTGGLEGANVLTF. Full variable domain (remainder filled in from reference TRBV7-6 and TRBJ2-6): GAGVSQSPRYKVTKRGQDVALRCDPISGHVSLYWYRQALGQGPEFLTYFNYEAQQDKSGLPNDRFSAERPEGSISTLTIQRTEQRDSAMYRCASSTGGLEGANVLTFGAGSRLTVL.

The chain has TRBV2 and TRBJ2-5; D is possibly TRBD1 (7 bases). The V gene's germline CDR1 is SNHLY and CDR2 FYNNEI. The CDR3 runs to 12 residues. V was clipped by 3 bases and J by 7 bases, with 9 bases between them. The CDR3 sequence is CASSDQGGTQYF. Here the CDR3 DNA reads TGTGCCAGCAGTGACCAGGGGGGGACCCAGTACTTC. The variable domain in full, completed from reference TRBV2 and TRBJ2-5, reads EPEVTQTPSHQVTQMGQEVILRCVPISNHLYFYWYRQILGQKVEFLVSFYNNEISEKSEIFDDQFSVERPDGSNFTLKIRSTKLEDSAMYFCASSDQGGTQYFGPGTRLLVL.

The chain employs TRBV28 and TRBJ2-1, with D perhaps being TRBD1 or TRBD2 (5 bases each). The CDR3 consists of 16 residues. Germline values: CDR1 MDHEN, CDR2 SYDVKM. V was cut by 6 bases and J by 4 bases, with 19 bases left in between. CDR3: CASSDFGGVSYNEQFF. In nucleotides, the CDR3 is TGTGCCAGCAGCGACTTTGGGGGAGTTTCTTACAATGAGCAGTTCTTC. The full variable domain, in which reference TRBV28 and TRBJ2-1 provide the parts outside the CDR3, is DVKVTQSSRYLVKRTGEKVFLECVQDMDHENMFWYRQDPGLGLRLIYFSYDVKMKEKGDIPEGYSVSREKKERFSLILESASTNQTSMYLCASSDFGGVSYNEQFFGPGTRLTVL.

CDR3 protein: CASSFGSLQYNEQFF. CDR3 nucleotides: TGTGCCAGCAGCTTCGGCTCATTGCAATACAATGAGCAGTTCTTC. The chain employs TRBV7-9 and TRBJ2-1; D gene uncertain. Trimming took 3 bases from V and 4 from J, leaving 13 bases between them. This CDR3 is 15 amino acids long. CDR1 is SEHNR and CDR2 is FQNEAQ in the germline V gene (reference sequence).

The CDR3 DNA sequence: TGTGCCAGCAGCTTGGTCGGGGGGCGAAGTATCGGCAATGAGCAGTTCTTC. Its translation: CASSLVGGRSIGNEQFF. The chain combines TRBV5-6 with TRBJ2-1, with D perhaps TRBD2 (7 bases). The CDR3 is made up of 17 amino acids. Germline V CDR1 and CDR2: SGHDT, YYEEEE. V was clipped by 0 bases and J by 6 bases, with 19 bases between them.

This CDR3 is CASSFTGMGNEQFF. The CDR3 DNA reads as TGTGCCAGCAGCTTTACAGGGATGGGTAATGAGCAGTTCTTC. This rearrangement joins TRBV5-4 to TRBJ2-1, with D maybe TRBD1 (6 bases). The CDR3 is made up of 14 amino acids. The V gene's germline CDR1 is SGHNT and CDR2 YYREEE (reference sequence). V was pared by 2 bases and J by 7 bases, with 13 bases between.

The table lists this clonotype with a few counts. The chain couples TRBV5-1 to TRBJ1-6, with 9 positions matching TRBD1. The CDR3 length is 16 residues. The germline CDR1 and CDR2 sequences are SGHRS and YFSETQ. J gave up 7 bases and V 2 bases, and 7 bases lay outside the gene matches. The CDR3 reads CASSLRPGQGNSPLHF. As DNA, the CDR3 is TGCGCCAGCAGCTTAAGACCGGGACAGGGAAATTCACCCCTCCACTTT.

In DNA form, the CDR3 reads TGCAGCGTTGGGGCTGAGAGCTCCTACGAGCAGTACTTC. Translated: CSVGAESSYEQYF. This chain uses TRBV29-1 with TRBJ2-7, with no clear D. V was shortened by 4 bases and J by 0 bases, with 10 bases between the two germline ends. Germline V gene lookup returns CDR1 SQVTM and CDR2 ANQGSEA. The CDR3 runs 13 residues.